The TCR beta chain described here comes from a study of Ad26.COV2.S vaccination and SARS-CoV-2 variants. Losses at the gene ends were 4 bases for V and 2 bases for J; bases not matched to a gene: 7. In germline, CDR1 is SGHDT, CDR2 YYEEEE. This CDR3 is 15 amino acids long. TCRdb's table, derived via immunoSEQ multiplex PCR, lists solely in-frame clones and lacks some. The top ten clones hold 4.5% to 6% of a sample with approximately 140,000 clones, 80% to 90% of them seen once. The sequence derives from a human donor who had recovered from COVID-19. The specimen was peripheral blood, collected after recovery from COVID-19. V usage is TRBV5-6 and J usage is TRBJ1-2, with TRBD1 matching over 8 bases. The CDR3 spells CASSHWTGTNYGYTF. DNA for the CDR3: TGTGCCAGCAGCCACTGGACAGGGACCAACTATGGCTACACCTTC.